Listed below are T cell receptor beta chains from one sample, sequenced in a study of blood T cell repertoires in COVID-19. Assay used: immunoSEQ multiplex PCR; TCRdb lists only in-frame clones, some missing. The sample lists 250,000 to 350,000 clones, roughly 90% occurring once. The sequenced sample was peripheral blood. These receptors originate from a woman in her thirties with COVID-19, enrolled during active disease. CDR3s include the opening cysteine and the closing phenylalanine or tryptophan. The D gene is left open where the match is weak. Size is omitted from some rows. Given values are once, few, many or a class for expanded clones.

j_gene: TRBJ1-4; v_gene: TRBV21-1; d_gene: .; abundance: .; CDR3nt: .; CDR3aa: CASTKGRFGRGAEKLFF
j_gene: TRBJ1-2; v_gene: TRBV9; d_gene: TRBD1; abundance: .; CDR3nt: TGTGCCAGCAGCGTAACACAGGGGCAAGCTAACTATGGCTACACCTTC; CDR3aa: CASSVTQGQANYGYTF
j_gene: TRBJ2-2; v_gene: TRBV11-3; d_gene: .; abundance: .; CDR3nt: TGTGCCAGCAGCGTCAGGAACACCGGGGAGCTGTTTTTT; CDR3aa: CASSVRNTGELFF
j_gene: TRBJ2-2; v_gene: TRBV21-1; d_gene: .; abundance: .; CDR3nt: TGTGCCAGCAGCAAAGCCCCTGGGGAGCTGTTTTTT; CDR3aa: CASSKAPGELFF
j_gene: TRBJ2-7; v_gene: TRBV5-5; d_gene: .; abundance: .; CDR3nt: TGTGCCAGCAGCACCGGGGACACGAGCGAGCAGTACTTC; CDR3aa: CASSTGDTSEQYF
j_gene: TRBJ2-1; v_gene: TRBV4-1; d_gene: .; abundance: .; CDR3nt: TGCGCCAGCAGCCAAGAAGGTCAGGGAAACTCCTACAATGAGCAGTTCTTC; CDR3aa: CASSQEGQGNSYNEQFF
j_gene: TRBJ2-1; v_gene: TRBV7-2; d_gene: .; abundance: .; CDR3nt: TGTGCCAGCAGCTTTCCGAAGAGTGGGAGTAAGGATGAGCAGTTCTTC; CDR3aa: CASSFPKSGSKDEQFF
j_gene: TRBJ2-7; v_gene: TRBV11-2; d_gene: TRBD2; abundance: .; CDR3nt: TGTGCCAGCAGCTTCCAAGGTGGCGGGAGTCGCTTC; CDR3aa: CASSFQGGGSRF
j_gene: TRBJ1-1; v_gene: TRBV5-4; d_gene: TRBD1; abundance: .; CDR3nt: TGTGCCAGCAGCTTATTACGAGACAGGGCCTCTGAAGCTTTCTTT; CDR3aa: CASSLLRDRASEAFF
j_gene: TRBJ2-5; v_gene: TRBV18; d_gene: TRBD1; abundance: few; CDR3nt: TGTGCCAGCTCACGACGACAGGGAGAGACCCAGTACTTC; CDR3aa: CASSRRQGETQYF
j_gene: TRBJ1-6; v_gene: TRBV5-1; d_gene: .; abundance: .; CDR3nt: TGCGCCAGCAGCCCACAGGGTTCTAGTTCACCCCTCCACTTT; CDR3aa: CASSPQGSSSPLHF
j_gene: TRBJ1-3; v_gene: TRBV21-1; d_gene: .; abundance: .; CDR3nt: TGTGCCAGCAGCAAAGCGCATGGGGGCCAAGGAAACACCATATATTTT; CDR3aa: CASSKAHGGQGNTIYF
j_gene: TRBJ2-1; v_gene: TRBV4-3; d_gene: .; abundance: .; CDR3nt: TGCGCCAGCAGCCTACTCGGGACGGGAGTTTACAATGAGCAGTTCTTC; CDR3aa: CASSLLGTGVYNEQFF
j_gene: TRBJ2-7; v_gene: TRBV15; d_gene: TRBD1; abundance: .; CDR3nt: TGTGCCACCAGCAGAGACGGACAGGGGGCAACCTACGAGCAGTACTTC; CDR3aa: CATSRDGQGATYEQYF
j_gene: TRBJ2-3; v_gene: TRBV19; d_gene: TRBD2; abundance: .; CDR3nt: TGTGCCAGTAGTATAGTACCAGCGGGGTTCACAGATACGCAGTATTTT; CDR3aa: CASSIVPAGFTDTQYF
j_gene: TRBJ1-2; v_gene: TRBV2; d_gene: .; abundance: .; CDR3nt: TGTGCCAGCAGTGAAAACAGGGAAAGCGGCTACACCTTC; CDR3aa: CASSENRESGYTF
j_gene: TRBJ1-5; v_gene: TRBV5-4; d_gene: .; abundance: .; CDR3nt: TGTGCCAGCAGCTTGGGGAGGCATGATCAGCCCCAGCATTTT; CDR3aa: CASSLGRHDQPQHF
j_gene: TRBJ1-5; v_gene: TRBV24-1; d_gene: .; abundance: .; CDR3nt: TGTGCCACCAGTGGACAGGGCAATCAGCCCCAGCATTTT; CDR3aa: CATSGQGNQPQHF
j_gene: TRBJ2-2; v_gene: TRBV7-7; d_gene: .; abundance: .; CDR3nt: TGTGCTAGCAGCTCCGGGACAAGTAACACCGGGGAGCTGTTTTTT; CDR3aa: CASSSGTSNTGELFF
j_gene: TRBJ2-5; v_gene: TRBV6-2/TRBV6-3; d_gene: .; abundance: once; CDR3nt: TGTGCCAGCAGCCCGACGGGGGAGACCCAGTACTTC; CDR3aa: CASSPTGETQYF
j_gene: TRBJ1-5; v_gene: TRBV7-2; d_gene: .; abundance: once; CDR3nt: TGTGCCAGCAGCTTAGTGCCGGGGGGAGGTCAGCCCCAGCATTTT; CDR3aa: CASSLVPGGGQPQHF
j_gene: TRBJ2-7; v_gene: TRBV19; d_gene: .; abundance: .; CDR3nt: TGTGCCAGTAGCGGGAGACCTCCAGGGGAGCAGTACTTC; CDR3aa: CASSGRPPGEQYF
j_gene: TRBJ1-1; v_gene: TRBV27; d_gene: TRBD1; abundance: .; CDR3nt: TGTGCCAGCAGTTGGGCCGGGACAGCCCAAGCTTTCTTT; CDR3aa: CASSWAGTAQAFF
j_gene: TRBJ2-1; v_gene: TRBV16; d_gene: .; abundance: .; CDR3nt: TGTGCCAGCAGCCAATTGACCCGGGACGGGGGGCAGTTCTTC; CDR3aa: CASSQLTRDGGQFF
j_gene: TRBJ2-6; v_gene: TRBV19; d_gene: .; abundance: .; CDR3nt: TGTGCCAGTAGTTTTCGACAGGCTGGGGCCAACGTCCTGACTTTC; CDR3aa: CASSFRQAGANVLTF
j_gene: TRBJ1-2; v_gene: TRBV30; d_gene: TRBD1; abundance: .; CDR3nt: TGTGCCTGGAGTGATTCAGGGGGCATTGGTGGCTACACCTTC; CDR3aa: CAWSDSGGIGGYTF
j_gene: TRBJ2-2; v_gene: TRBV11-2; d_gene: TRBD2; abundance: .; CDR3nt: TGTGCCAGCAGCTTAGTTGGGGGGGACACCGGGGAGCTGTTTTTT; CDR3aa: CASSLVGGDTGELFF